This entry is about one TCR beta chain. Its antigen is unidentified. PCR employed 60 Vbeta and 13 Jbeta primers. Profiled with immunoSEQ multiplex PCR; TCRdb holds only in-frame clones, not every one. The sample carries more than 110,000 clones, roughly 80% recorded once. This sample was taken from a study of cytomegalovirus exposure and HLA in healthy donors. Overall study findings and caveats: A later analysis revealed that TCR association rates differed between HLA loci, peaking at DRB1 and bottoming out at HLA-C.

The CDR3 runs 13 residues. Deletions cut 0 bases from V and 7 bases from J, with 10 bases between. The germline V gene encodes CDR1 SGHRS and CDR2 YFSETQ. Input material: PBMCs. This receptor was obtained from a female donor in good health and CMV-seronegative. The chain joins TRBV5-1 to TRBJ1-1, with TRBD1 as a possible D gene (6 bases). The CDR3 DNA sequence: TGCGCCAGCAGCTTGGGGCAGGGGAATGAAGCTTTCTTT. Amino acid sequence: CASSLGQGNEAFF.